These T cell receptor beta chains were read from a single sample in a study of shared clonotypes between healthy human individuals. Some clones are missing from TCRdb's copy, which holds only in-frame ones; the method was immunoSEQ multiplex PCR. The sample has under 850,000 clones, around 77% seen once. Sample: memory CD4+ T cells sorted from blood. The receptor source for this set is a woman aged 25 to 45 in good health. CDR3s leave out the opening cysteine and the closing phenylalanine or tryptophan.

v_gene | CDR3aa
TRBV7-9 | ASSFDGRTFNEQF
TRBV25-1 | ASSTSGSPRETQY
TRBV29-1 | SVKDSRGSMNTEAF
TRBV5-1 | ASSGQGATEAF
TRBV19 | ASSLGQGPNYGYT
TRBV28 | ATHRPSRQVNQPQH
TRBV27 | ASSRIQGSYNEQF
TRBV27 | ATGQGAIHEQF
TRBV28 | ASKGRLLATNEKLF
TRBV7-9 | ASSLAGAQPQH
TRBV20-1 | SARPVHGYT
TRBV19 | ASSIIRLGRGEAF
TRBV28 | ASTGNNEQF
TRBV5-1 | ASSLEPLSGNTIY
TRBV16 | ASSRIGTEETQY
TRBV6-5 | ASSYSPDRAYEQY
TRBV6-6 | ASSYSERTPNEKLF
TRBV5-1 | ASSADRKSGANVLT
TRBV7-2 | ASSLALGTTYEQY
TRBV7-9 | ASSFGQGLQETQY
TRBV29-1 | SVALGHGTYGYT
TRBV7-8 | ASSLFGDRVMETQY
TRBV13 | ASRVDRGNTEAF
TRBV5-1 | ASSLGQEGGELF
TRBV7-6 | ASSLYPNQPQH
TRBV19 | ASSPGLAGGEETQY
TRBV5-1 | ASSLALGQPQH
TRBV5-1 | ASSYMTSGSTDTQY
TRBV28 | ASRYETVNTEAF
TRBV7-9 | ASSFPGTSVQWNTGELF
TRBV29-1 | SIRRGNTEAF
TRBV6-6 | ASSYGGRTINEQF
TRBV29-1 | SVRVSGTDTQY
TRBV28 | ASSTIAGAPYEQY
TRBV2 | ASSNGNSNQPQH
TRBV4-2 | ASSQDGGGTEAF
TRBV4-1 | ASSQVAAGVGEQY
TRBV28 | ASSFSLWDRGSYEQY
TRBV25-1 | ASSRPESTGELF
TRBV7-2 | ASSSRRTENTEAF
TRBV4-1 | ASSQFQGAPGEQY
TRBV5-1 | ASSLAGGDYGYT